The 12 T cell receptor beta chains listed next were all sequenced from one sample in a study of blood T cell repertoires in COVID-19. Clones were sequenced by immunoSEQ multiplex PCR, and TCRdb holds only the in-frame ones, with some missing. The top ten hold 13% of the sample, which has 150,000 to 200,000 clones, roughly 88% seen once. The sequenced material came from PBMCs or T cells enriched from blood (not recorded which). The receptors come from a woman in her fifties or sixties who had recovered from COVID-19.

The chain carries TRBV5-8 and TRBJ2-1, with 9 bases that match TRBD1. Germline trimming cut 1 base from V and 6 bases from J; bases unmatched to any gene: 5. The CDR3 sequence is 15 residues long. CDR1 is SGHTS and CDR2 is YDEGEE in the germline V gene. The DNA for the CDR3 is TGTGCCAGCAGCTTGCCGGGACAGGGAACCAATGAGCAGTTCTTC. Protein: CASSLPGQGTNEQFF.

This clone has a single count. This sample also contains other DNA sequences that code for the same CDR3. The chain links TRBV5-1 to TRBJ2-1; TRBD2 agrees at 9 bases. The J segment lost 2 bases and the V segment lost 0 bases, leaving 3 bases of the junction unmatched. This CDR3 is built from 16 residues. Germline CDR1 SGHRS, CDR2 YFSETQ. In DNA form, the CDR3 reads TGCGCCAGCAGCTTGGTAGCGGGAGCCACCTACAATGAGCAGTTCTTC. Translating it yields CASSLVAGATYNEQFF.

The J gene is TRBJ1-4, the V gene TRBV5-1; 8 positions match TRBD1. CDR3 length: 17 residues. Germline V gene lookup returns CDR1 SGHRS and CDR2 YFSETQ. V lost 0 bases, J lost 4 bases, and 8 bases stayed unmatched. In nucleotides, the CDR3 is TGCGCCAGCAGCTTGGATCCTCAGGGGGCCTTTAATGAAAAACTGTTTTTT. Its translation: CASSLDPQGAFNEKLFF. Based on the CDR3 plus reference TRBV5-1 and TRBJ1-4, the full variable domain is KAGVTQTPRYLIKTRGQQVTLSCSPISGHRSVSWYQQTPGQGLQFLFEYFSETQRNKGNFPGRFSGRQFSNSRSEMNVSTLELGDSALYLCASSLDPQGAFNEKLFFGSGTQLSVL.

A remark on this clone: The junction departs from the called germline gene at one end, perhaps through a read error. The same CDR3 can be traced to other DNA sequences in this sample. The CDR3 reads CASSLGGQGGYEQYF. In nucleotides, the CDR3 is TGCGCTAGCAGCTTGGGCGGACAGGGCGGCTACGAGCAGTACTTC. The rearrangement joins TRBV5-1 to TRBJ2-7; 8 bases align to TRBD1. The germline V gene encodes CDR1 SGHRS and CDR2 YFSETQ. This CDR3 has 15 amino acids. Using reference TRBV5-1 and TRBJ2-7 for the parts outside the CDR3, the full variable domain is KAGVTQTPRYLIKTRGQQVTLSCSPISGHRSVSWYQQTPGQGLQFLFEYFSETQRNKGNFPGRFSGRQFSNSRSEMNVSTLELGDSALYLCASSLGGQGGYEQYFGPGTRLTVT.

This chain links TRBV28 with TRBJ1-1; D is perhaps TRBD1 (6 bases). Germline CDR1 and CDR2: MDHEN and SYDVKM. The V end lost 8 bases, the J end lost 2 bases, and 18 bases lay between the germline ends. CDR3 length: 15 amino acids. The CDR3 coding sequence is TGTGCCAGCCAACCGGCGGGGGCTGGAAACACTGAAGCTTTCTTT. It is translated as CASQPAGAGNTEAFF.

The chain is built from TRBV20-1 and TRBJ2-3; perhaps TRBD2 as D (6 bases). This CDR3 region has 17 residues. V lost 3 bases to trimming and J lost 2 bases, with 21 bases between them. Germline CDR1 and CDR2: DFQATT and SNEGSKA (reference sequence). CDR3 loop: CSASTLLRRDPTDTQYF. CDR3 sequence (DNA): TGCAGTGCTAGTACCCTTTTGAGGCGGGACCCCACAGATACGCAGTATTTT.

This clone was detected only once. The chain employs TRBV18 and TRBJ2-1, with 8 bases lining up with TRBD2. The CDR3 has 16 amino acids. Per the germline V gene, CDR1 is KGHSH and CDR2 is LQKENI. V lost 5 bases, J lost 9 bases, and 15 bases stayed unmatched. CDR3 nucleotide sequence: TGTGCCAGCTCAGAGAGTTCGGTTATAGCGGGGAGTGAGCAGTTCTTC. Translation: CASSESSVIAGSEQFF.

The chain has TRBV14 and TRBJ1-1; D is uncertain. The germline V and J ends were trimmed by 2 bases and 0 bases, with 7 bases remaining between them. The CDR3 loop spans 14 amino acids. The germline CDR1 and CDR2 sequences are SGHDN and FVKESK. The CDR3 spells CASSQLDLNTEAFF. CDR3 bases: TGTGCCAGCAGCCAACTAGACTTGAACACTGAAGCTTTCTTT.

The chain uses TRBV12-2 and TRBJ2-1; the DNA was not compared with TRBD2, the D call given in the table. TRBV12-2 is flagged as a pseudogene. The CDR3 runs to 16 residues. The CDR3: CASRSPGTSHYNEQFF. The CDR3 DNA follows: TGTGCAAGTCGCTCCCCCGGGACTAGCCATTACAATGAGCAGTTCTTC.

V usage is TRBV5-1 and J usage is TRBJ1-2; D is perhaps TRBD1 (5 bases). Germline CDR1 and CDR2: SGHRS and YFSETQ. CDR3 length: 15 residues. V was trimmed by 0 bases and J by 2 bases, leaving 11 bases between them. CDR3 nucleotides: TGCGCCAGCAGCTTGGCGGGGGGAACCAACTATGGCTACACCTTC. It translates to CASSLAGGTNYGYTF.

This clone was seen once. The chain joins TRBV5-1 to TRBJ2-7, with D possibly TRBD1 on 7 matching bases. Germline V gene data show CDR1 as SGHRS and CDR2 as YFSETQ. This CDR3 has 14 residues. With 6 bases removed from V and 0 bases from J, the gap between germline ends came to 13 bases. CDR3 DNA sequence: TGCGCCAGCACCGGGACAGCGGGCTCCTACGAGCAGTACTTC. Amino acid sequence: CASTGTAGSYEQYF.

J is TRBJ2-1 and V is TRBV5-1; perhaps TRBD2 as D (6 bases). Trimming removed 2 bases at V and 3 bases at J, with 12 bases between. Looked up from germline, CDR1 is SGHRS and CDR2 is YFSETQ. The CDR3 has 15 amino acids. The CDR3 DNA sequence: TGCGCCAGCAGCTTAGGCGCTAGCGACTACAATGAGCAGTTCTTC. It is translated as CASSLGASDYNEQFF.